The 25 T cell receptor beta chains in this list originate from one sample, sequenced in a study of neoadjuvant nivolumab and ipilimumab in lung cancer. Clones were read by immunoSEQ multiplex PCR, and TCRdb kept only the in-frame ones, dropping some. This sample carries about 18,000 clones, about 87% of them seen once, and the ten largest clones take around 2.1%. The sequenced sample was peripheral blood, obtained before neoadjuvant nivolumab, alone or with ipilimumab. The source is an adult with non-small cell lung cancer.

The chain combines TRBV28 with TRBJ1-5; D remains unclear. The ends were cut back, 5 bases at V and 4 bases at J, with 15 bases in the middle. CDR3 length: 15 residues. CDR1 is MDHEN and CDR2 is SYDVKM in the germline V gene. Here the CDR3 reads CASSPTHSLNQPQHF. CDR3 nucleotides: TGTGCCAGCAGTCCTACCCACAGCCTTAATCAGCCCCAGCATTTT. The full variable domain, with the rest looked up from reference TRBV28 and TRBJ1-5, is DVKVTQSSRYLVKRTGEKVFLECVQDMDHENMFWYRQDPGLGLRLIYFSYDVKMKEKGDIPEGYSVSREKKERFSLILESASTNQTSMYLCASSPTHSLNQPQHFGDGTRLSIL.

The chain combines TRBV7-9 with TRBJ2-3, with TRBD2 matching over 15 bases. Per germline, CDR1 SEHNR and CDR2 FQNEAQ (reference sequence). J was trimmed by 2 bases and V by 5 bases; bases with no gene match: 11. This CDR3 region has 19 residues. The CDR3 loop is CASSRTSGRAVAHTDTQYF. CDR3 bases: TGTGCCAGCAGCAGGACTAGCGGGAGGGCCGTTGCCCACACAGATACGCAGTATTTT. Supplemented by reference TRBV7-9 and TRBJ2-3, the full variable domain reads DTGVSQNPRHKITKRGQNVTFRCDPISEHNRLYWYRQTLGQGPEFLTYFQNEAQLEKSRLLSDRFSAERPKGSFSTLEIQRTEQGDSAMYLCASSRTSGRAVAHTDTQYFGPGTRLTVL.

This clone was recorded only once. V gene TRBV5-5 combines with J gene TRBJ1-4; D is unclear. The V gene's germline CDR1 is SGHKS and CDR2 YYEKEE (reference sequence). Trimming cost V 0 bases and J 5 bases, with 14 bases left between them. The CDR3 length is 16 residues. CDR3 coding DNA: TGTGCCAGCAGCTTGGGTTCGGGTAGGATCAATGAAAAACTGTTTTTT. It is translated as CASSLGSGRINEKLFF.

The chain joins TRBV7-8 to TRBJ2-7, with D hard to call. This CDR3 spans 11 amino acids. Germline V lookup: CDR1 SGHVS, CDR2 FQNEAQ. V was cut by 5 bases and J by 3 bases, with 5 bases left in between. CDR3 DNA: TGTGCCAGCAGCGCTGACTACGAGCAGTACTTC. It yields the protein CASSADYEQYF.

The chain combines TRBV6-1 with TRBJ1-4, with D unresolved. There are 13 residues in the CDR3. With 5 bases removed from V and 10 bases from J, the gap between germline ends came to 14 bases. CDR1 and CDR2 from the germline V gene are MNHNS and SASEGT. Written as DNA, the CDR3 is TGTGCCAGCAGTCTCGTTCCTATCGGAAAACTGTTTTTT. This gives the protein CASSLVPIGKLFF.

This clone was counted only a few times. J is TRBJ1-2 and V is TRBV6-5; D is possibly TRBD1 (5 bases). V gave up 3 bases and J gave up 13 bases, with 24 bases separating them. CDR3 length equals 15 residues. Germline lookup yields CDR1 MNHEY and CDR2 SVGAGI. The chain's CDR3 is CASSYALGSGPGLTF. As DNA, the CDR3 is TGTGCCAGCAGTTATGCCTTGGGATCGGGTCCGGGACTCACCTTC.

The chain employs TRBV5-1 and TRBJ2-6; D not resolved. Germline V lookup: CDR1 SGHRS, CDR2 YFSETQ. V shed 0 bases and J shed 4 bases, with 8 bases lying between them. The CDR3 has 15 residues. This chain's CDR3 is CASSLGYAGANVLTF. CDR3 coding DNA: TGCGCCAGCAGCTTGGGTTACGCCGGGGCCAACGTCCTGACTTTC.

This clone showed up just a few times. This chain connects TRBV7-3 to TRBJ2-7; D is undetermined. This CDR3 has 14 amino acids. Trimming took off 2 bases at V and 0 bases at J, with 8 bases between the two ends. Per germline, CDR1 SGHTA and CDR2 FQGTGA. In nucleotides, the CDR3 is TGTGCCAGCAGCTTAGGACCGAGCTCCTACGAGCAGTACTTC. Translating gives CASSLGPSSYEQYF. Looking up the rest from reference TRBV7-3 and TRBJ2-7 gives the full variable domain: GAGVSQTPSNKVTEKGKYVELRCDPISGHTALYWYRQSLGQGPEFLIYFQGTGAADDSGLPNDRFFAVRPEGSVSTLKIQRTERGDSAVYLCASSLGPSSYEQYFGPGTRLTVT.

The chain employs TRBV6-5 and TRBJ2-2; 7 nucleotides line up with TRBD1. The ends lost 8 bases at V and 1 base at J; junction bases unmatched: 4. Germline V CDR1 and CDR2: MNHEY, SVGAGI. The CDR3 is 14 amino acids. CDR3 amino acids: CASLRTGNTGELFF. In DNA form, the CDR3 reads TGTGCCAGCCTCCGGACAGGGAACACCGGGGAGCTGTTTTTT.

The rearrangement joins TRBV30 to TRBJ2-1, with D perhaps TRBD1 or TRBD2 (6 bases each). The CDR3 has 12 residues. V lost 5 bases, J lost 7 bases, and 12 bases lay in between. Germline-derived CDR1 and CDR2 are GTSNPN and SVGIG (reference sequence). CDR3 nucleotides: TGTGCCTGGGCCCAAGGGGGGAATGAGCAGTTCTTC. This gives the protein CAWAQGGNEQFF.

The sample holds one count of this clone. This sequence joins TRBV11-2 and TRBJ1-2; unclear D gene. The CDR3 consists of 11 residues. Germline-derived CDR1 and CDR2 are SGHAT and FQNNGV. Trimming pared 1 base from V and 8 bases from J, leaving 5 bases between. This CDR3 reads CASSLGSGYTF. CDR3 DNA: TGTGCCAGCAGCTTAGGTTCGGGCTACACCTTC.

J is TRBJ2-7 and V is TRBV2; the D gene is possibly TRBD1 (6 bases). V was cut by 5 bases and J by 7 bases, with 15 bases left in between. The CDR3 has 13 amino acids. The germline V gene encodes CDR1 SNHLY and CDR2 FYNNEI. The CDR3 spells CASSRRDTGEQYF. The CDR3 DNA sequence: TGTGCCAGCAGTCGCCGGGACACCGGGGAGCAGTACTTC. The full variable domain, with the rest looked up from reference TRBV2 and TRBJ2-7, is EPEVTQTPSHQVTQMGQEVILRCVPISNHLYFYWYRQILGQKVEFLVSFYNNEISEKSEIFDDQFSVERPDGSNFTLKIRSTKLEDSAMYFCASSRRDTGEQYFGPGTRLTVT.

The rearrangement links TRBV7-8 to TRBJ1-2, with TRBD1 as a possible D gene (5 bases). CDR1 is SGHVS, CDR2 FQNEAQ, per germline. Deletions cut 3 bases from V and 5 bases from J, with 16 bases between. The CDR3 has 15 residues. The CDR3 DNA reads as TGTGCCAGCAGCTTTAGCACGGGGACGGTATATGGCTACACCTTC. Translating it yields CASSFSTGTVYGYTF.

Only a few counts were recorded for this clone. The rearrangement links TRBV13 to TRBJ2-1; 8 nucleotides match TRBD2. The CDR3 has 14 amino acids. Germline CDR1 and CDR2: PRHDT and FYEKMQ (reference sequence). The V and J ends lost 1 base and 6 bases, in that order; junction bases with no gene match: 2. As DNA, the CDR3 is TGTGCCAGCAGCTTAGCGGGAGGGGGCAATGAGCAGTTCTTC. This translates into CASSLAGGGNEQFF.

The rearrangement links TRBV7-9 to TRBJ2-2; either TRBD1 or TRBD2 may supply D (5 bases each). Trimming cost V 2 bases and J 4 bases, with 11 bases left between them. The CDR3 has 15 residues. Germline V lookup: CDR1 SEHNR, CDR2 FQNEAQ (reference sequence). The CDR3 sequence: CASSLSLGPTGELFF. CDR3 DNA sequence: TGTGCCAGCAGCTTAAGTTTGGGACCCACCGGGGAGCTGTTTTTT.

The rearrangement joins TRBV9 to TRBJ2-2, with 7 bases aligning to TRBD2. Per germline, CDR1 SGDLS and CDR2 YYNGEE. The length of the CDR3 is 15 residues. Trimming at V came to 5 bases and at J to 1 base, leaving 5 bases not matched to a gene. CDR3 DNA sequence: TGTGCCAGCAGACCAGCGGGGATGAACACCGGGGAGCTGTTTTTT. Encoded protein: CASRPAGMNTGELFF.

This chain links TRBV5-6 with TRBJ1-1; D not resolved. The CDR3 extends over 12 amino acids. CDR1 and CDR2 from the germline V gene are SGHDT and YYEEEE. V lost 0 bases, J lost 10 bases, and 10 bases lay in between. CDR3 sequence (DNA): TGTGCCAGCAGCTTGGATGGGTCGGGAGCTTTCTTT. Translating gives CASSLDGSGAFF.

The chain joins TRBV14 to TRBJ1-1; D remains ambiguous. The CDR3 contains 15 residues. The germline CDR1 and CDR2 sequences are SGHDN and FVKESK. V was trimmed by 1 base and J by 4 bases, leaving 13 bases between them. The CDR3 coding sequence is TGTGCCAGCAGCCAAGGCTTTAGCAGTCCCACTGAAGCTTTCTTT. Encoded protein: CASSQGFSSPTEAFF.

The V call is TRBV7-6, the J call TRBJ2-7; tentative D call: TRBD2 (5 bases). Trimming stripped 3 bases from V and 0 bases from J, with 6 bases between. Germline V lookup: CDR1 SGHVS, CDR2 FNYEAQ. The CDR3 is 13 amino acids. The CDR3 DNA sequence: TGTGCCAGCAGCTTCGGGGACTCCTACGAGCAGTACTTC. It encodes CASSFGDSYEQYF.

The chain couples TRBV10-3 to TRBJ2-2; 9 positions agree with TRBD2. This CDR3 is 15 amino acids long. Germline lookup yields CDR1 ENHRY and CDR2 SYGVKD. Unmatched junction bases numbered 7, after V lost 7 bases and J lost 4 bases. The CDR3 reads CAITQGLASTGELFF. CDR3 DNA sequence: TGTGCCATCACCCAGGGACTAGCCTCCACCGGGGAGCTGTTTTTT.

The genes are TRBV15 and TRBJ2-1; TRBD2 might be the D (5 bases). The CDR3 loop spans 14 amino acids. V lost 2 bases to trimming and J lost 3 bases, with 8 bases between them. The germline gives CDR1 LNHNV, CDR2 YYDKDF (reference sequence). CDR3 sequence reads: CATSRRGSYNEQFF. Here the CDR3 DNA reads TGTGCCACCAGCAGAAGAGGGAGCTACAATGAGCAGTTCTTC.

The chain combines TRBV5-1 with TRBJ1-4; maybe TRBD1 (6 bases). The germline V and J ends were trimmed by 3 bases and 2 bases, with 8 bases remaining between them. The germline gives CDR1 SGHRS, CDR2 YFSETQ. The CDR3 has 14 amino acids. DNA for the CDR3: TGCGCCAGCAGCTACGGACAGACTAATGAAAAACTGTTTTTT. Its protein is CASSYGQTNEKLFF.

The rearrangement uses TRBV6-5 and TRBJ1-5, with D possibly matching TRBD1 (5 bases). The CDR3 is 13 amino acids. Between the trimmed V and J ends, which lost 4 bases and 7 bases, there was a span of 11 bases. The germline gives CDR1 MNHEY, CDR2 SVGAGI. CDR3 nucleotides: TGTGCCAGCAGTTCCGCAGGGCAACAGCCCCAGCATTTT. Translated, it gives CASSSAGQQPQHF.

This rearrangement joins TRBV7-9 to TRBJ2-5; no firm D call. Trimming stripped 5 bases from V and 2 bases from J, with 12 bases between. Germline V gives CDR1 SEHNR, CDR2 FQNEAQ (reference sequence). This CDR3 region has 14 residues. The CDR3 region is CASSHERGQETQYF. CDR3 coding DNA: TGTGCCAGCAGCCACGAACGCGGACAAGAGACCCAGTACTTC.

The DNA of the CDR3 is TGTGCCAGCAGGCGCGACAATGAGCAGTTCTTC. Translation gives CASRRDNEQFF. The rearrangement uses TRBV5-4 and TRBJ2-1; no clear D. CDR3 length: 11 amino acids. With 5 bases removed from V and 5 bases from J, the gap between germline ends came to 5 bases. The V gene's germline CDR1 is SGHNT and CDR2 YYREEE (reference sequence).